This T cell receptor (beta chain) originates from a study of brain T cells in children with intractable seizures. Measured with immunoSEQ multiplex PCR; TCRdb has only the in-frame clones, and not every one. Counted here are hundreds of thousands of clones, about 93% occurring once; the ten biggest clones make up about 5.8%. Regarding time point: blood from clinic visit 5 months post-surgery; TSC patient then seizure free. Sequencing was limited to surgery cases with top T cell transcript signatures in brain tissue. At least one anti-epileptic drug was given before surgery. CDR1 is MDHEN and CDR2 is SYDVKM in the germline V gene. J gave up 10 bases and V 6 bases, and 8 bases lay outside the gene matches. The CDR3 sequence is 15 residues long.

This clonotype was obtained from a boy under two years old with tuberous sclerosis and intractable seizures. The chain joins TRBV28 to TRBJ1-6; 11 bases are a match to TRBD1. Sequenced here: peripheral blood, sampled more than 4 months after surgery. The CDR3 sequence: CASSLWTGGRSPLHF. The DNA for the CDR3 is TGTGCCAGCAGCCTCTGGACAGGGGGCAGGTCACCCCTCCACTTT.